These 17 T cell receptor beta chains were all obtained from the same sample, sequenced in a study of T cells in Graves' hyperthyroidism and ophthalmopathy. TCR beta CDR3 regions were amplified from RNA. TCR CDR3 regions were first amplified by RT-PCR with HTBI primers. TCRdb re-derived calls from the multiplex PCR reads in MiXCR, one entry per CDR3 protein. The table records about 350,000 distinct CDR3 sequences, approximately 13% of them present only once. The specimen was blood. Receptors were obtained from a woman under 40 with Graves' hyperthyroidism.

This clonotype was counted many times. The V call is TRBV20-1, the J call TRBJ2-3; D ambiguous. V shed 2 bases and J shed 6 bases, with 12 bases lying between them. The germline V gene has CDR1 DFQATT and CDR2 SNEGSKA (reference sequence). The length of the CDR3 is 13 residues. CDR3 amino acids: CSARTALSDTQYF. The CDR3 DNA is TGCAGTGCTAGAACTGCCTTATCGGATACGCAGTATTTT.

This chain links TRBV29-1 with TRBJ2-2; 8 nucleotides align to TRBD1. V was clipped by 4 bases and J by 7 bases; unmatched bases: 5. CDR1 and CDR2 from the germline V gene are SQVTM and ANQGSEA. This CDR3 has 13 residues. CDR3 residues: CSVAETGVGELFF. The CDR3 nucleotides are TGCAGCGTTGCGGAGACAGGGGTCGGGGAGCTGTTTTTT.

This clonotype was observed at least ten times. The chain recombines TRBV2 with TRBJ1-1; 8 bases agree with TRBD1. V lost 2 bases, J lost 3 bases, and 5 bases stayed unmatched. The CDR3 length is 15 residues. Germline CDR1 SNHLY, CDR2 FYNNEI. For the CDR3, the DNA is TGTGCCAGCAGTGAACGGACAGGGTGGGACACTGAAGCTTTCTTT. It encodes CASSERTGWDTEAFF.

This chain links TRBV4-3 with TRBJ1-1; the D gene is possibly TRBD1 (5 bases). Deletions cut 1 base from V and 1 base from J, with 10 bases between. Germline V CDR1 and CDR2: LGHNA, YSLEER. The CDR3 sequence is 15 residues long. The CDR3, as DNA: TGCGCCAGCAGCCAAGTCGGCAGGGAGAACACTGAAGCTTTCTTT. Translation gives CASSQVGRENTEAFF.

This clonotype came up many times. The chain couples TRBV12-3 or TRBV12-4 to TRBJ2-7, with D possibly called TRBD1 or TRBD2 (6 bases each). CDR3 length equals 15 residues. The V end lost 1 base, the J end lost 1 base, and 11 bases lay between the germline ends. Here the CDR3 DNA reads TGTGCCAGCAGTTTAGATGGGGGGCGATCCTACGAGCAGTACTTC. It encodes CASSLDGGRSYEQYF.

This clonotype occurred a few times. The chain couples TRBV7-2 to TRBJ2-7, with 10 bases that match TRBD2. The trim removed 3 bases at V and 3 bases at J, leaving 11 bases unmatched. Germline lookup yields CDR1 SGHTA and CDR2 FQGNSA. CDR3 size: 17 residues. CDR3 sequence (DNA): TGTGCCAGCAGCTTCTTTCCCGGGACTAGCGCACACTACGAGCAGTACTTC. Protein: CASSFFPGTSAHYEQYF.

This sequence joins TRBV5-1 and TRBJ2-1; 10 nucleotides agree with TRBD2. Unmatched junction bases numbered 7, after V lost 4 bases and J lost 9 bases. The germline CDR1 and CDR2 sequences are SGHRS and YFSETQ. There are 14 residues in the CDR3. CDR3 sequence: CASSRASGSSEQFF. CDR3 coding DNA: TGCGCCAGCAGCCGGGCTAGCGGGAGTTCTGAGCAGTTCTTC.

Concerning this clonotype: One junction end does not reproduce the germline sequence, and a read error may be involved. CDR3 nucleotide sequence: TGTGCCAGCAGCGTAGACGGCTCTGGGGCCAACGTCCGGACTTTC. Protein: CASSVDGSGANVRTF. This chain joins TRBV9 and TRBJ2-6; a weak D match, TRBD1 (5 bases). The CDR3 spans 15 residues. Germline-derived CDR1 and CDR2 are SGDLS and YYNGEE.

This clonotype was seen a few times. CDR3 sequence reads: CATSRDAGQGVVQPQHF. The CDR3 DNA is TGTGCCACCAGCAGAGATGCGGGACAGGGAGTAGTACAGCCCCAGCATTTT. The chain couples TRBV15 to TRBJ1-5, with 9 bases fitting TRBD1. Losses at the gene ends were 0 bases for V and 7 bases for J; bases not matched to a gene: 10. The CDR3 is 17 residues long. CDR1 is LNHNV and CDR2 is YYDKDF in the germline V gene (reference sequence).

This clonotype showed up many times. The V and J genes are TRBV28 and TRBJ2-7, with 11 bases matching TRBD2. V lost 5 bases to trimming and J lost 0 bases; unmatched junction nucleotides: 6. Germline V gene sequence: CDR1 MDHEN, CDR2 SYDVKM. The CDR3 is 16 residues long. In DNA, the CDR3 is TGTGCCAGCAGTACCTATAGCGGGAGGGCCTCCTACGAGCAGTACTTC. Translated: CASSTYSGRASYEQYF.

This clonotype was counted between two and nine times. This chain links TRBV9 with TRBJ1-1; 9 bases match TRBD1. The CDR3 is made up of 14 amino acids. The germline CDR1 and CDR2 sequences are SGDLS and YYNGEE. Trimming took 3 bases from V and 7 from J; bases not matched to a gene: 7. The DNA of the CDR3 is TGTGCCAGCAGCGAGGGGACAGGGCCCCTTGAAGCTTTCTTT. Encoded protein: CASSEGTGPLEAFF.

There are many counts of this clonotype. This sequence joins TRBV30 and TRBJ1-5; 7 bases are a match to TRBD1. V trimming: 5 bases; J trimming: 4 bases; junction bases outside the gene matches: 8. The CDR3 loop spans 14 amino acids. The germline V gene has CDR1 GTSNPN and CDR2 SVGIG (reference sequence). CDR3 region: CAWARTGWNQPQHF. CDR3 in DNA: TGTGCCTGGGCCCGGACAGGTTGGAATCAGCCCCAGCATTTT. The variable domain in full, with the rest retrieved from reference TRBV30 and TRBJ1-5, is SQTIHQWPATLVQPVGSPLSLECTVEGTSNPNLYWYRQAAGRGLQLLFYSVGIGQISSEVPQNLSASRPQDRQFILSSKKLLLSDSGFYLCAWARTGWNQPQHFGDGTRLSIL.

The chain combines TRBV3-1 with TRBJ1-4, with D tentatively TRBD1 (5 bases). Germline lookup yields CDR1 LGHDT and CDR2 YNNKEL (reference sequence). The CDR3 is 17 residues long. The germline V and J ends were trimmed by 8 bases and 5 bases, with 24 bases remaining between them. CDR3 coding DNA: TGTGCCAGCCAGCCGACGGGGCGAGGCCGATTAAATGAAAAACTGTTTTTT. Amino acid sequence: CASQPTGRGRLNEKLFF.

This clonotype has a handful of counts. V usage is TRBV13 and J usage is TRBJ2-7; 7 positions match TRBD2. The CDR3 length is 14 residues. The ends lost 5 bases at V and 3 bases at J; junction bases unmatched: 7. Germline assignment: CDR1 PRHDT and CDR2 FYEKMQ (reference sequence). DNA for the CDR3: TGTGCCAGCAGCATCGGGACGGGAGGCTACGAGCAGTACTTC. It encodes CASSIGTGGYEQYF.

V and J are TRBV3-1 and TRBJ2-5; the match to TRBD2 covers 7 bases. The V gene end was trimmed by 6 bases and the J gene end by 3 bases; junction bases not matched to a gene: 10. Germline-derived CDR1 and CDR2 are LGHDT and YNNKEL (reference sequence). The CDR3 covers 15 residues. The CDR3 is CASSFYFREEETQYF. The CDR3 DNA follows: TGTGCCAGCAGTTTCTACTTCCGGGAGGAAGAGACCCAGTACTTC.

The chain uses TRBV4-2 and TRBJ1-2, with TRBD1 identical over 7 bases. This CDR3 has 15 amino acids. The trim removed 0 bases at V and 4 bases at J, leaving 5 bases unmatched. Germline V gene data show CDR1 as LGHNA and CDR2 as YNFKEQ. CDR3 sequence reads: CASSQESGDSYGYTF. The CDR3 DNA is TGTGCCAGCAGCCAAGAGTCGGGGGACAGCTATGGCTACACCTTC.

This clonotype was seen repeatedly, ten times or more. The chain uses TRBV12-3 or TRBV12-4 and TRBJ2-7; 9 bases are a match to TRBD2. CDR3 size: 15 residues. The trim removed 3 bases at V and 3 bases at J, leaving 6 bases unmatched. The CDR3 coding sequence is TGTGCCAGCAGTTTCGGTCGAGCGGGAGGCTACGAGCAGTACTTC. Its translation: CASSFGRAGGYEQYF.